The rows below give T cell receptor beta chains drawn from one sample of a study of T cell responses to AZD1222 COVID-19 vaccine. Clones were read by immunoSEQ multiplex PCR, and TCRdb kept only the in-frame ones, dropping some. The table has around 66,000 clones, roughly 84% seen once. The input for sequencing was peripheral blood, taken on day 0 of AZD1222 vaccination. These receptors were taken from an adult in good health. Each CDR3 is given with its conserved first and last residue. A D gene is named only where the DNA matches it firmly. Some rows have no size entry. The others give once, few or many, or a class for an expanded clone.

cdr3_nt: TGTGCCGCATTTAGGATCACGAACACTGAAGCTTTCTTT
cdr3_aa: CAAFRITNTEAFF
v_call: TRBV6-5
clone_size: -
j_call: TRBJ1-1
d_call: -

cdr3_nt: TGTGCCACCAGCAGAGGGGGGGGCGGACTCCCCACCTACAATGAGCAGTTCTTC
cdr3_aa: CATSRGGGGLPTYNEQFF
v_call: TRBV15
clone_size: -
j_call: TRBJ2-1
d_call: -

cdr3_nt: TGTGCCAGCAGCGACGGGACTAGCTCCACAGATACGCAGTATTTT
cdr3_aa: CASSDGTSSTDTQYF
v_call: TRBV6-4
clone_size: -
j_call: TRBJ2-3
d_call: TRBD2

cdr3_nt: TGTGCCAGCAGCTTTTTTGGGGGAGGGCCGGGTGAGCAGTACTTC
cdr3_aa: CASSFFGGGPGEQYF
v_call: TRBV11-2
clone_size: -
j_call: TRBJ2-7
d_call: TRBD2

cdr3_nt: TGTGCCAGCAGCTCACTTTGGAACACTGAAGCTTTCTTT
cdr3_aa: CASSSLWNTEAFF
v_call: TRBV12-3/TRBV12-4
clone_size: -
j_call: TRBJ1-1
d_call: -

cdr3_nt: TGTGCCAGCAGCCAAGGGGGAACCCGGGAACAGCCCCAGCATTTT
cdr3_aa: CASSQGGTREQPQHF
v_call: TRBV3-1/TRBV3-2
clone_size: -
j_call: TRBJ1-5
d_call: -

cdr3_nt: TGTGCCAGCAGCACAGGGGGCAGTGGAAACACCATATATTTT
cdr3_aa: CASSTGGSGNTIYF
v_call: TRBV6-5
clone_size: -
j_call: TRBJ1-3
d_call: TRBD1

cdr3_nt: TGTGCCAGTAGTACTGGAGTGGGTCCCTACGAGCAGTACTTC
cdr3_aa: CASSTGVGPYEQYF
v_call: TRBV19
clone_size: -
j_call: TRBJ2-7
d_call: -

cdr3_nt: TGTGCCACATATCAGCCCCAGCATTTT
cdr3_aa: CATYQPQHF
v_call: TRBV28
clone_size: -
j_call: TRBJ1-5
d_call: -

cdr3_nt: TGTGCCATCAGTGAAAGGAATAGCGGGACCAATTCCTACGAGCAGTACTTC
cdr3_aa: CAISERNSGTNSYEQYF
v_call: TRBV10-3
clone_size: medium-sized
j_call: TRBJ2-7
d_call: TRBD2

cdr3_nt: TGTGCCAGCAGCTTAAGGGATACGCAGTATTTT
cdr3_aa: CASSLRDTQYF
v_call: TRBV7-8
clone_size: -
j_call: TRBJ2-3
d_call: -

cdr3_nt: TGCGCCAGCAGGAGGCGGGACTACACTTACGAGCAGTACTTC
cdr3_aa: CASRRRDYTYEQYF
v_call: TRBV5-1
clone_size: -
j_call: TRBJ2-7
d_call: TRBD2

cdr3_nt: TGTGCCAGCAGTGAAGCGCCAGGGGCTGAAAGTGAAGCTTTCTTT
cdr3_aa: CASSEAPGAESEAFF
v_call: TRBV6-1
clone_size: -
j_call: TRBJ1-1
d_call: -

cdr3_nt: TGTGCCAGCAGTCTCGGGACAGGGGGTGATCAGTACTTC
cdr3_aa: CASSLGTGGDQYF
v_call: TRBV2
clone_size: -
j_call: TRBJ2-7
d_call: TRBD1

cdr3_nt: TGTGCCAGCAGTTTGCCGGGGGGGGCGCCTACTAATGAAAAACTGTTTTTT
cdr3_aa: CASSLPGGAPTNEKLFF
v_call: TRBV28
clone_size: -
j_call: TRBJ1-4
d_call: -

cdr3_nt: TGTGCCATCACCTTCGGACAGGGGGCGCAAGGCTACACCTTC
cdr3_aa: CAITFGQGAQGYTF
v_call: TRBV10-3
clone_size: once
j_call: TRBJ1-2
d_call: TRBD1

cdr3_nt: TGTGCCAGCTCCCAACAGGGGAATGAAAAACTGTTTTTT
cdr3_aa: CASSQQGNEKLFF
v_call: TRBV18
clone_size: -
j_call: TRBJ1-4
d_call: TRBD1

cdr3_nt: TGTGCCTGGAGTGTAGACTGGGACCGCTATGGCTACACCTTC
cdr3_aa: CAWSVDWDRYGYTF
v_call: TRBV30
clone_size: once
j_call: TRBJ1-2
d_call: -

cdr3_nt: TGTGCCAGCAGCTTAAGGACAGGGGCTAATTCACCCCTCCACTTT
cdr3_aa: CASSLRTGANSPLHF
v_call: TRBV7-8
clone_size: -
j_call: TRBJ1-6
d_call: TRBD1

cdr3_nt: TGTGCCAGCAGCCAAGCGACGGGACTCCAAGAGACCCAGTACTTC
cdr3_aa: CASSQATGLQETQYF
v_call: TRBV4-2
clone_size: -
j_call: TRBJ2-5
d_call: -

cdr3_nt: TGTGCCAGCAGCGTAGGAGGTTTTGTAAATCAGCCCCAGCATTTT
cdr3_aa: CASSVGGFVNQPQHF
v_call: TRBV9
clone_size: once
j_call: TRBJ1-5
d_call: -

cdr3_nt: TGTGCCAGCAGCCAAGGGTCTGAACCCCCGGGCGAGCAGTACTTC
cdr3_aa: CASSQGSEPPGEQYF
v_call: TRBV14
clone_size: -
j_call: TRBJ2-7
d_call: -

cdr3_nt: TGTGCCAGCAGCTCCGCCCAGGGGGGCAGTGAAAAACTGTTTTTT
cdr3_aa: CASSSAQGGSEKLFF
v_call: TRBV7-9
clone_size: once
j_call: TRBJ1-4
d_call: TRBD1

cdr3_nt: TGTGCCAGTAGTCTCCCGGGACGCCAACTGGGGGGGCAGTACTTC
cdr3_aa: CASSLPGRQLGGQYF
v_call: TRBV19
clone_size: -
j_call: TRBJ2-7
d_call: -

cdr3_nt: TGTGCCTGGAGTGTAGAAGGTAGTACCTACGAGCAGTACTTC
cdr3_aa: CAWSVEGSTYEQYF
v_call: TRBV30
clone_size: -
j_call: TRBJ2-7
d_call: -

cdr3_nt: TGTGCCACCAGCAGAGGAGGGGACACTGAAGCTTTCTTT
cdr3_aa: CATSRGGDTEAFF
v_call: TRBV15
clone_size: -
j_call: TRBJ1-1
d_call: -

cdr3_nt: TGTGCCAGCAGCCCGTGGGACAGACAAGAGACCCAGTACTTC
cdr3_aa: CASSPWDRQETQYF
v_call: TRBV11-1
clone_size: -
j_call: TRBJ2-5
d_call: TRBD1

cdr3_nt: TGTGCCAGCAGCTTAACTGGACAGGGGAACTTC
cdr3_aa: CASSLTGQGNF
v_call: TRBV11-2
clone_size: -
j_call: TRBJ2-7
d_call: TRBD1

cdr3_nt: TGTGCCAGCACCGGGACAGCCAGAACCTACGAGCAGTACTTC
cdr3_aa: CASTGTARTYEQYF
v_call: TRBV21-1
clone_size: -
j_call: TRBJ2-7
d_call: -